The 22 T cell receptor beta chains below come from one sample, sequenced in a study of neoadjuvant nivolumab and ipilimumab in lung cancer. Generated by immunoSEQ multiplex PCR, the TCRdb table keeps only in-frame clones and is missing some. The sample carries about 20,000 clones, around 77% recorded once. The sample here was tumor tissue, taken after neoadjuvant nivolumab, alone or with ipilimumab, at or shortly before surgery. The source of these receptors is an adult with non-small cell lung cancer.

The gene calls are TRBV7-9 and TRBJ2-7; 7 nucleotides align to TRBD2. This CDR3 is 13 amino acids long. Looked up from germline, CDR1 is SEHNR and CDR2 is FQNEAQ (reference sequence). Trimming cost V 5 bases and J 2 bases; bases outside gene matches: 3. The CDR3 nucleotides read TGTGCCAGCAGCCACGGGGGGACCTACGAGCAGTACTTC. Protein product: CASSHGGTYEQYF.

This chain uses TRBV7-2 with TRBJ2-7; 7 bases match TRBD1. The CDR3 contains 14 residues. Trimming removed 3 bases from V and 1 base from J; junction bases left unmatched: 3. Per the germline V gene, CDR1 is SGHTA and CDR2 is FQGNSA. The CDR3 DNA is TGTGCCAGCAGCTTGTGGACAGGATCCTACGAGCAGTACTTC. It encodes CASSLWTGSYEQYF.

As to this clone: A read error may account for a junction end that differs from germline. This CDR3 reads CAGSHYRDRGSNQPQHF. The CDR3 nucleotides read TGTGCCGGCAGCCACTACCGGGACAGGGGTAGCAATCAGCCCCAGCATTTT. This rearrangement joins TRBV27 to TRBJ1-5; 10 bases are shared with TRBD1. CDR3 length equals 17 residues. Germline loops: CDR1 MNHEY, CDR2 SMNVEV (reference sequence).

This chain uses TRBV15 with TRBJ1-1; D remains ambiguous. Trimming removed 0 bases at V and 0 bases at J, with 8 bases between. Germline assignment: CDR1 LNHNV and CDR2 YYDKDF (reference sequence). The CDR3 length is 15 residues. In DNA, the CDR3 is TGTGCCACCAGCAGAGATAAGGCGCTGAACACTGAAGCTTTCTTT. Protein: CATSRDKALNTEAFF.

This clone has only a few counts. The CDR3 nucleotides read TGTGCCAGCAGCTCGGAGAGAAACACCATATATTTT. Translated, it gives CASSSERNTIYF. The V call is TRBV7-2, the J call TRBJ1-3; D not resolved. Trimming shortened V by 4 bases and J by 5 bases, and 6 bases separated the two germline ends. CDR3 length: 12 residues. In germline, CDR1 is SGHTA, CDR2 FQGNSA.

In this sample, this clone turned up once. The genes are TRBV6-5 and TRBJ1-1; possible D gene TRBD1, 5 bases. CDR1 and CDR2 (germline): MNHEY, SVGAGI. The CDR3 is 13 amino acids. V shed 6 bases and J shed 5 bases, with 13 bases lying between them. This chain's CDR3 is CASSREGMTEAFF. In nucleotides, the CDR3 is TGTGCCAGCAGCAGGGAGGGGATGACTGAAGCTTTCTTT.

The rearrangement links TRBV11-2 to TRBJ1-2; D remains ambiguous. Germline CDR1 is SGHAT and CDR2 is FQNNGV. The V gene lost 1 base and the J gene lost 6 bases, with 15 bases spanning the gap. This CDR3 is built from 15 residues. The CDR3: CASSLAGSPLDGYTF. The CDR3 coding sequence is TGTGCCAGCAGCTTAGCGGGCAGCCCTCTTGATGGCTACACCTTC.

The V gene is TRBV6-1, the J gene TRBJ1-1; TRBD1 might be the D (5 bases). From germline, CDR1 is MNHNS and CDR2 SASEGT. The germline V and J ends were trimmed by 7 bases and 7 bases, with 10 bases remaining between them. The CDR3 sequence is 11 residues long. The CDR3 coding sequence is TGTGCCAGCACCGCCCAGGGTGAAGCTTTCTTT. This encodes CASTAQGEAFF.

The V call is TRBV7-2, the J call TRBJ1-2, with D unclear. V was cut by 2 bases and J by 4 bases, with 5 bases left in between. Germline V lookup: CDR1 SGHTA, CDR2 FQGNSA. The CDR3 contains 12 residues. CDR3 DNA sequence: TGTGCCAGCAGCTTATCGGGCTATGGCTACACCTTC. Protein product: CASSLSGYGYTF.

The CDR3 region is CASTPGGGGGYTF. For the CDR3, the DNA is TGTGCCAGCACCCCCGGAGGCGGCGGGGGCTACACCTTC. This chain uses TRBV9 with TRBJ1-2; D ambiguous. Trimming cost V 6 bases and J 8 bases, with 17 bases left between them. The V gene's germline CDR1 is SGDLS and CDR2 YYNGEE. The CDR3 is 13 residues long.

The chain couples TRBV1 to TRBJ1-2. TRBV1 is tagged as a pseudogene. This CDR3 is 11 amino acids long. The CDR3, as DNA: TGCACCAGCAGTGCCCTCTATGGCTACACCTTC. This sequence encodes CTSSALYGYTF.

This clone was detected once. The rearrangement joins TRBV6-5 to TRBJ2-5; D remains unclear. The CDR3 is 13 residues long. The V and J ends lost 5 bases and 6 bases respectively, with 13 bases between them. CDR1 and CDR2 (germline): MNHEY, SVGAGI. The CDR3 DNA reads TGTGCCAGCAGTCAAATCGACTTCAAGACCCAGTACTTC. It yields the protein CASSQIDFKTQYF.

The chain combines TRBV29-1 with TRBJ2-5, with D possibly being TRBD2 (6 bases). Germline CDR1 SQVTM, CDR2 ANQGSEA. The CDR3 loop spans 13 amino acids. The V end lost 6 bases, the J end lost 4 bases, and 15 bases lay between the germline ends. In DNA, the CDR3 is TGCAGCGTCTCGGGGGTCTCAGGAGAGACCCAGTACTTC. Amino acids: CSVSGVSGETQYF.

The V call is TRBV14, the J call TRBJ1-6; 9 positions match TRBD1. The V and J ends lost 2 bases and 7 bases, in that order; junction bases with no gene match: 3. The CDR3 has 15 amino acids. The germline V gene encodes CDR1 SGHDN and CDR2 FVKESK. In DNA form, the CDR3 reads TGTGCCAGCAGCCAATTCGGGACAGGGAATTCACCCCTCCACTTT. Encoded protein: CASSQFGTGNSPLHF. Looking up the rest from reference TRBV14 and TRBJ1-6 gives the full variable domain: EAGVTQFPSHSVIEKGQTVTLRCDPISGHDNLYWYRRVMGKEIKFLLHFVKESKQDESGMPNNRFLAERTGGTYSTLKVQPAELEDSGVYFCASSQFGTGNSPLHFGNGTRLTVT.

In this sample, this clone turned up once. J is TRBJ2-7 and V is TRBV6-5; perhaps TRBD2 as D (5 bases). The CDR3 covers 16 residues. Trimming left V 2 bases short and J 4 bases short, with 18 bases between. CDR1 and CDR2 (germline): MNHEY, SVGAGI. The DNA of the CDR3 is TGTGCCAGCAGTTACGGCGGTGGAGGTCCGCCTTACGAGCAGTACTTC. Residues: CASSYGGGGPPYEQYF.

The chain recombines TRBV5-6 with TRBJ1-2, with a weak D call TRBD1 (6 bases). The CDR3 extends over 16 amino acids. The germline V gene has CDR1 SGHDT and CDR2 YYEEEE. V was cut by 4 bases and J by 6 bases, with 22 bases left in between. The CDR3 spells CASSLPTPGQQHGYTF. The CDR3, as DNA: TGTGCCAGCAGCCTCCCGACCCCGGGACAACAACATGGCTACACCTTC. Supplemented by reference TRBV5-6 and TRBJ1-2, the full variable domain reads DAGVTQSPTHLIKTRGQQVTLRCSPKSGHDTVSWYQQALGQGPQFIFQYYEEEERQRGNFPDRFSGHQFPNYSSELNVNALLLGDSALYLCASSLPTPGQQHGYTFGSGTRLTVV.

The genes are TRBV20-1 and TRBJ2-7; no clear D gene. Germline V gene data show CDR1 as DFQATT and CDR2 as SNEGSKA (reference sequence). V lost 5 bases, J lost 1 base, and 3 bases lay in between. The CDR3 length is 10 residues. The CDR3 DNA sequence: TGCAGTGCTCCGTCCTACGAGCAGTACTTC. Amino acid sequence: CSAPSYEQYF.

The rearrangement joins TRBV7-2 to TRBJ2-1; 7 bases fit TRBD1. The CDR3 totals 15 residues. V lost 5 bases to trimming and J lost 3 bases; unmatched junction nucleotides: 7. Germline CDR1 and CDR2: SGHTA and FQGNSA. The CDR3, as DNA: TGTGCCAGCAGCATACAGGGGAGTTACTACAATGAGCAGTTCTTC. Translation: CASSIQGSYYNEQFF.

The chain is built from TRBV15 and TRBJ1-5; D unresolved. This CDR3 comprises 14 residues. V was trimmed by 4 bases and J by 0 bases, leaving 7 bases between them. CDR1 is LNHNV and CDR2 is YYDKDF in the germline V gene (reference sequence). The CDR3 spells CATSTGGSNQPQHF. CDR3 DNA: TGTGCCACCAGCACCGGAGGTAGCAATCAGCCCCAGCATTTT. Drawing the rest from reference TRBV15 and TRBJ1-5, the complete variable domain is DAMVIQNPRYQVTQFGKPVTLSCSQTLNHNVMYWYQQKSSQAPKLLFHYYDKDFNNEADTPDNFQSRRPNTSFCFLDIRSPGLGDTAMYLCATSTGGSNQPQHFGDGTRLSIL.

This sequence joins TRBV6-6 and TRBJ2-7; D unresolved. Germline CDR1 reads MNHNY; CDR2 reads SVGAGI (reference sequence). This CDR3 is 12 amino acids long. V was pared by 5 bases and J by 4 bases, with 9 bases between. The DNA for the CDR3 is TGTGCCAGCAGTCTTCTGGGGTACGAGCAGTACTTC. Translated, it gives CASSLLGYEQYF.

The chain couples TRBV7-9 to TRBJ1-2; weak D call: TRBD1 (6 bases). Germline CDR1 reads SEHNR; CDR2 reads FQNEAQ (reference sequence). V was trimmed by 4 bases and J by 2 bases, leaving 11 bases between them. The CDR3 length is 14 residues. Written as DNA, the CDR3 is TGTGCCAGCAGCTGGTGGGGGCTCAACTATGGCTACACCTTC. The encoded protein is CASSWWGLNYGYTF.

This chain joins TRBV19 and TRBJ1-6; TRBD1 might be the D (6 bases). V gave up 7 bases and J gave up 4 bases, with 14 bases separating them. CDR1 is LNHDA, CDR2 SQIVND, per germline (reference sequence). This CDR3 has 15 residues. CDR3 DNA: TGTGCCAGTAAATCAGGGGCGAAATATAATTCACCCCTCCACTTT. Its translation: CASKSGAKYNSPLHF.